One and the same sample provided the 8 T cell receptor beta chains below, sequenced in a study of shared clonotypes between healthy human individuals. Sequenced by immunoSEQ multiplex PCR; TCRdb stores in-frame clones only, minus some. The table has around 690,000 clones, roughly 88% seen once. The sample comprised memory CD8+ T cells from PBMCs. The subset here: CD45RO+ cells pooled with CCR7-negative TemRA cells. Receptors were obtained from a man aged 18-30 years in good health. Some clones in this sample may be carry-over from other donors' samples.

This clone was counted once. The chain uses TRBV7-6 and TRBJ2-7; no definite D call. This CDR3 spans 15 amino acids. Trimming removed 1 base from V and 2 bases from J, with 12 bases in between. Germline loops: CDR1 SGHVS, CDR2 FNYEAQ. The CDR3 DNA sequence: TGTGCCAGCAGCTTAGAGTTGGCAGTCACCTACGAGCAGTACTTC. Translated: CASSLELAVTYEQYF.

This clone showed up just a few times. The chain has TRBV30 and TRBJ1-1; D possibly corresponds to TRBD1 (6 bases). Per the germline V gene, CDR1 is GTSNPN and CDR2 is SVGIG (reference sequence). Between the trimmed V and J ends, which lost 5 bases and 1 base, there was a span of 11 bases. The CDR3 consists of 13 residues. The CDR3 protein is CAWAGQSNTEAFF. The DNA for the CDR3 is TGTGCCTGGGCGGGACAATCGAACACTGAAGCTTTCTTT.

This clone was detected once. The CDR3 sequence is CASSQDPGTEAFF. The CDR3 DNA reads TGCGCCAGCAGCCAAGATCCCGGAACTGAAGCTTTCTTT. This chain connects TRBV4-1 to TRBJ1-1; D is uncertain. Germline lookup yields CDR1 MGHRA and CDR2 YSYEKL. V dropped 0 bases and J dropped 5 bases, with 7 bases sitting between them. The CDR3 loop spans 13 amino acids.

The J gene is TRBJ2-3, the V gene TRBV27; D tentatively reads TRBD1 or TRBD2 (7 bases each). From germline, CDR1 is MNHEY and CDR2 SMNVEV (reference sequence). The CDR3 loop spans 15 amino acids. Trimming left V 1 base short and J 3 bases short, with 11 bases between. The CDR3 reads CASSLWGGQTDTQYF. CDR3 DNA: TGTGCCAGCAGTTTATGGGGGGGACAGACAGATACGCAGTATTTT.

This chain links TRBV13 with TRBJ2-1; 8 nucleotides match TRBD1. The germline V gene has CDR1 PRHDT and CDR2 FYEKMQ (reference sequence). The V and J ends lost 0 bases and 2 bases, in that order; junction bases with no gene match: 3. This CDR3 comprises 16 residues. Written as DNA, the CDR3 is TGTGCCAGCAGCTTAGGGGGGACAGGTACCTACAATGAGCAGTTCTTC. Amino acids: CASSLGGTGTYNEQFF.

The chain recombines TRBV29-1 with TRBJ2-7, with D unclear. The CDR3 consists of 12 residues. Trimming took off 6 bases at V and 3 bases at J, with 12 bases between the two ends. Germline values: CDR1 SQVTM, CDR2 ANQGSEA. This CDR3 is CSVVDVGYEQYF. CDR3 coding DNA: TGCAGCGTGGTGGACGTGGGCTACGAGCAGTACTTC.

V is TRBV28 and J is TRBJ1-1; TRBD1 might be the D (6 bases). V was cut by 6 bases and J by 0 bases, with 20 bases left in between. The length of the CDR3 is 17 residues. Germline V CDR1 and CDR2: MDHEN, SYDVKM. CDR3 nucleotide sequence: TGTGCCAGCAGCCTGAGGACAGTCTCAGGTGTGAACACTGAAGCTTTCTTT. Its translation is CASSLRTVSGVNTEAFF.

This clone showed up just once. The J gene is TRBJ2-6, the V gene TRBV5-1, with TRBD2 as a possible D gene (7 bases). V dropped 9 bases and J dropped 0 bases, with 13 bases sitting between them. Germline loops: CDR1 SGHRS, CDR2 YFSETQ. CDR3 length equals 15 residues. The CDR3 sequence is CATKGGGSGANVLTF. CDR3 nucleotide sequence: TGCGCCACCAAAGGGGGGGGCTCTGGGGCCAACGTCCTGACTTTC. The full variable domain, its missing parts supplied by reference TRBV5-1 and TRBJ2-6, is KAGVTQTPRYLIKTRGQQVTLSCSPISGHRSVSWYQQTPGQGLQFLFEYFSETQRNKGNFPGRFSGRQFSNSRSEMNVSTLELGDSALYLCATKGGGSGANVLTFGAGSRLTVL.